The TCR beta chain under discussion was sequenced for a study of shared clonotypes between healthy human individuals. On this clone: Its antigen is not identified.

The authors loaded 200 ng DNA, about 30,000 T cell genomes, into sorted-subset replicate PCRs. Here immunoSEQ multiplex PCR was the method, and the copy in TCRdb shows in-frame clones only, minus some. The sample holds about 820,000 clones; around 93% are singletons and the top ten take about 25%. General study findings and limits: The generation probabilities recorded for non-shared clonotypes fell below those of clonotypes shared by all four donors. Clonotype sharing among donors was thought likely to change with sequencing depth.

This CDR3 region has 16 residues. V lost 6 bases and J lost 0, with 17 bases in between. Looked up from germline, CDR1 is MNHEY and CDR2 is SMNVEV (reference sequence). The naive CD8 fraction comprised CD45RO-negative cells positively selected for CCR7 and excluded terminally differentiated effector memory CD45RA+ cells. The V gene is TRBV27, the J gene TRBJ1-1; D may be TRBD1 (6 bases). The clonotype was recovered from a man aged 25-45 years in good health. Input material: naive CD8+ T cells sorted from blood. The CDR3 DNA reads TGTGCCAGCAGCCCTCTCTCGGGGGGCATGAACACTGAAGCTTTCTTT. It encodes CASSPLSGGMNTEAFF.